Here is one T cell receptor beta chain with its context. Its antigen is undetermined. This entry is derived from a study of cytomegalovirus exposure and HLA in healthy donors. Across the study: Some 90 million unique TCRs from HLA-typed donors were held in an early data release. Points from the study as a whole: A later analysis found that most CMV-associated TCR beta chains appeared HLA-restricted.

Trimming removed 0 bases from V and 4 bases from J, with 8 bases in between. This CDR3 spans 14 amino acids. Germline V gene sequence: CDR1 SGHRS, CDR2 YFSETQ. The PCR used 60 Vbeta and 13 Jbeta primers. In the original processing: Later, some 79 million unique TCR beta chains were counted in an analysis, and approximately 9.9 million of them were shared. Some clones are missing from TCRdb's copy, which holds only in-frame ones; the method was immunoSEQ multiplex PCR. V, J and clone size were drawn from that table, and D and trimming were deduced from the DNA. The listing records around 88,000 clones.

This TCR was sampled from a girl between 10 and 17 years old in good health and CMV-seropositive. The chain uses TRBV5-1 and TRBJ1-5; no firm D call. The sample consisted of PBMCs. The CDR3 sequence is CASSLDVGNQPQHF. The DNA of the CDR3 is TGCGCCAGCAGCTTGGACGTCGGTAATCAGCCCCAGCATTTT.